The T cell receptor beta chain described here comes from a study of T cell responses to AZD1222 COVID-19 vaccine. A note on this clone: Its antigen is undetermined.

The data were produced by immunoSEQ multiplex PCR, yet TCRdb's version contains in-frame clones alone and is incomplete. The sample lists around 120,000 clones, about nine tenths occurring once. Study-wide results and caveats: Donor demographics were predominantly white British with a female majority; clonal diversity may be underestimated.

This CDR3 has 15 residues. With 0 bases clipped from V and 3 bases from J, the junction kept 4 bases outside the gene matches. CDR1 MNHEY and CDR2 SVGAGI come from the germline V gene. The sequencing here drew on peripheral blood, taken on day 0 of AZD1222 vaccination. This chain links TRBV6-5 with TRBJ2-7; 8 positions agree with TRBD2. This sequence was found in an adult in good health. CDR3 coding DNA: TGTGCCAGCAGTTACTCGAGCGGGAGAGGCTACGAGCAGTACTTC. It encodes CASSYSSGRGYEQYF.